This T cell receptor (beta chain) was sequenced during a study of vaccination effects on CD4 cells after COVID-19 (dated by TCRdb to between 2022 and 2023). Regarding the research as a whole: To identify antigen-specific CD4+ T cell clonotypes by their expansion, the ViraFEST assay first stimulated PBMC with viral peptide pools and then applied TCR sequencing. Two doses of either the BNT162b2 or the mRNA-1273 mRNA SARS-CoV-2 vaccine were administered to participants. In both COVID-19 convalescent patients and infection-naive vaccine recipients, the study compared SARS-CoV-2 spike-specific CD4+ TCR repertoires from before mRNA vaccination with those from after it. The full study included approximately nine COVID-19 convalescent patients and a few SARS-CoV-2-naive healthy vaccine recipients. Some 2 million PBMC per well were cultured with 8.5 to 10 ug/ml peptides in IMDM containing about 5% human AB serum, approximately 9.1 IU/ml IL-2 and gentamicin. Cultures from other donors in the study were sequenced with the Oncomine TCR Beta short-read assay on an Illumina iSeq 100.

Libraries were prepared through the immunoSEQ multiplex PCR assay. DNA from the cultured and isolated CD4+ T cells underwent TCR beta CDR3 sequencing. Per the authors' processing: Non-productive TCR sequences were removed, reads were trimmed to the CDR3 region, and CDR3s of at least 7 amino acids were retained. The MANAFEST web app was used to pick out antigen-specific clonotypes by comparing their expansion in peptide wells with that in reference cultures. Positive clones required FDR<0.05 expansion versus reference and all other wells, odds ratio above 5, and frequency above 0.1% in two replicate wells. Clonotypes significantly expanded in SARS-CoV-2 spike wells and in at least one common cold coronavirus spike condition were defined as cross-reactive. Levenshtein distance calculated with the stringdist R package was used to assess CDR3 similarity, and unrooted trees were constructed with ape in R 3.6.1. TCRdb retrieved this table from immuneACCESS and kept in-frame rearrangements only. Not all clones are present; in checked studies, unresolved V genes account for under half, and no reason is known for the remainder. V and J calls plus clone size are reproduced from that table; the DNA served to infer D and trimming. The sample includes around 41,000 clones, with 82% observed a single time. 2.9% of the sample belongs to the ten largest clones.

After around ten days of culture, CD4+ T cells were isolated with the EasySep CD4+ T cell isolation kit. Healthy vaccine recipients had no prior SARS-CoV-2 infection, confirmed by negative nucleocapsid antibodies before and after vaccination. Half of the culture medium was replaced with fresh IL-2-containing medium on days 3 and 7. Unless noted otherwise, every peptide stimulation condition was grown in triplicate wells. Using Ficoll-Paque Plus gradient centrifugation, PBMC were separated from whole blood and then either used fresh or cryopreserved at -140C. The QIAamp micro DNA kit was used to extract genomic DNA from the cultured CD4+ T cells. Note on this clone: Its antigen has not been determined. Base qualities are missing; no much larger clone stands one base away.

Per the germline V gene (reference sequence), LNHDA is the CDR1 and SQIVND is the CDR2. The CDR3 has 14 amino acids, counting the end cysteine and phenylalanine. The read is trimmed to its CDR3 DNA, 42 bases read in frame from base 1. V drops 5 bases and J drops 6 bases, leaving 14 bases in between. General conclusions and limits of the study: In healthy vaccine recipients, vaccine-induced clones were almost all SARS-CoV-2 mono-reactive, with only 1 of 255 being cross-reactive with common cold coronaviruses. Both infection-induced and vaccine-induced clones contracted markedly at late post-vaccination timepoints, which is consistent with waning T cell responses. The study was limited by a small number of convalescent patients, and early post-infection timepoints were lacking.

The sequence links TRBV19 to TRBJ2-4, and perhaps TRBD2 as D gene, on 5 matching bases. Sequencing was performed on CD4+ T cells from PBMCs cultured without peptide, taken before COVID-19 vaccination. This clonotype was sampled from a human donor who received a COVID-19 vaccine. In nucleotides, the sequence is TGTGCCAGTAGTCCGAGGGTCACGGGAAACATTCAGTACTTC. Its translation is CASSPRVTGNIQYF.